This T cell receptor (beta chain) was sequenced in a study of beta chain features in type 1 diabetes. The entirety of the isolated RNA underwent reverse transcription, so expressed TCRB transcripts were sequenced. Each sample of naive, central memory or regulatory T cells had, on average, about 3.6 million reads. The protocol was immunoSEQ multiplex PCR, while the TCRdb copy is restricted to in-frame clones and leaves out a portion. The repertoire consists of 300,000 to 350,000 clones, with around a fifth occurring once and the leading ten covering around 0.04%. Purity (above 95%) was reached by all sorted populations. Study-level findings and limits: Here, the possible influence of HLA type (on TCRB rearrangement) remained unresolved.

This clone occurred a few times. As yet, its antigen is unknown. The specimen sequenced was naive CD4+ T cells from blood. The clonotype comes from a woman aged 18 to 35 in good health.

The DNA of the CDR3 is TGTGCCAGCAGCTTTTCGGTACAGGAGACCCAGTACTTC. It is translated as CASSFSVQETQYF. The chain uses TRBV6-5 and TRBJ2-5; D gene uncertain. The CDR3 runs to 13 residues. The germline CDR1 and CDR2 sequences are MNHEY and SVGAGI. The germline V and J ends were trimmed by 6 bases and 5 bases, with 13 bases remaining between them.